This T cell receptor beta chain stems from a study of blood T cell repertoires in COVID-19. This clone was observed a single time. Participants, about 18 to 90 years old, spanned 25 or so US areas. Participants were placed into cohorts based on the clinical history they reported. Per the germline V gene, CDR1 is SGHVS and CDR2 is FNYEAQ. V was pared by 5 bases and J by 3 bases, with 14 bases between. This CDR3 has 15 amino acids. In the original processing: It was from reference gene primer amplification that nucleated cell counts were estimated. The protocol was immunoSEQ multiplex PCR, while the TCRdb copy is restricted to in-frame clones and leaves out a portion. The V and J calls and clone size were taken over from that table, and D and trimming were inferred from the DNA. The sample has 150,000 to 200,000 clones, roughly nine tenths seen once.

Input material: PBMCs or T cells enriched from blood (not recorded which). The rearrangement uses TRBV7-6 and TRBJ1-5; a possible D gene is TRBD1 (5 bases). This clonotype originated in a human donor with acute COVID-19. The donor label of this sample is uncertain. The CDR3 sequence: CASSPGTGPNQPQHF. The DNA of the CDR3 is TGTGCCAGCAGCCCGGGCACAGGTCCCAATCAGCCCCAGCATTTT.